This T cell receptor beta chain was sequenced for a study of Ad26.COV2.S vaccination and SARS-CoV-2 variants. Across the study: Ad26.COV2.S given intramuscularly, once or twice 56 days apart. Study-wide findings and caveats: While placebo recipients had lower spike-specific TCR breadth, vaccine recipients had more.

Treatment meaning: around 19 received Ad26.COV2.S at low or high dose, single or two shots; about 5 received placebo; per-sample allocation not given. Collection of samples fell on day 63 after the first vaccine or placebo injection. Measured with immunoSEQ multiplex PCR; TCRdb has only the in-frame clones, and not every one. The sample yields fewer than 500,000 clones, around nine tenths seen once. On this clone: Antigen specificity is unknown.

This sequence was found in a person aged 18-60 years who received the Ad26.COV2.S COVID-19 vaccine or a placebo. Sequencing was performed on peripheral blood, taken in a trial of Ad26.COV2.S vaccine versus placebo.

CDR3 region: CASSPQGAYNSPLHF. The CDR3 nucleotides read TGTGCCAGCTCACCACAGGGGGCGTATAATTCACCCCTCCACTTT. This sequence joins TRBV18 and TRBJ1-6, with 7 positions matching TRBD1. Germline CDR1 and CDR2: KGHSH and LQKENI. CDR3 length: 15 residues. J lost 4 bases, V lost 1 base, and 1 base had no gene match. Full variable domain (rest looked up from reference TRBV18 and TRBJ1-6): NAGVMQNPRHLVRRRGQEARLRCSPMKGHSHVYWYRQLPEEGLKFMVYLQKENIIDESGMPKERFSAEFPKEGPSILRIQQVVRGDSAAYFCASSPQGAYNSPLHFGNGTRLTVT.